A selection of T cell receptor beta chains follows, all from one sample in a study of post-analysis software for immune sequencing data. TCRdb used MiXCR to reprocess the PCR reads, holding one entry per CDR3 protein. The sample has some 500,000 distinct CDR3 sequences; less than 45% are singletons. Sequencing was performed on blood. These receptors all come from a girl aged 5-17 years with multiple sclerosis. Both conserved end residues are part of each CDR3. D genes are given only for firm matches. The size of a clone is reported for some rows only, either as once, few or many, or as a class for expanded clones.

>TRBD1|NA|TRBV25-1|TRBJ2-1
TGTGCCAGCAGTGCTGGGACAGTCACCTCCTACGAGCAGTTCTTC
CASSAGTVTSYEQFF
>TRBD2|NA|TRBV28|TRBJ2-1
TGTGCCAGCAGTCTCGCCTCGGGACTAAGCGGGGGCGATGAGCAGTTCTTC
CASSLASGLSGGDEQFF
>NA|few|TRBV12-3/TRBV12-4|TRBJ1-5
TGTGCCAGCAGTCATCCAGGGGAGCGCTATCAGCCCCAGCATTTT
CASSHPGERYQPQHF
>NA|few|TRBV2|TRBJ2-1
TGTGCCAGCAGGGGGAATGAGCAGTTCTTC
CASRGNEQFF
>NA|NA|TRBV28|TRBJ2-1
TGTGCCAGCAGCATCAACGAGGGTGAGCAGTTCTTC
CASSINEGEQFF
>NA|few|TRBV29-1|TRBJ2-1
TGCAGCGTCCTCTCTAGCAGCACCTACAATGAGCAGTTCTTC
CSVLSSSTYNEQFF
>TRBD1|NA|TRBV6-6|TRBJ2-3
TGTGCCAGCAGTTACTCGGGCAAACAGGGGATTACGCAGTATTTT
CASSYSGKQGITQYF
>TRBD2|few|TRBV3-1|TRBJ2-5
TGTGCCAGCAGAATATTGTCAGCGGGAGGTCTGGAGACCCAGTACTTC
CASRILSAGGLETQYF
>TRBD1|few|TRBV6-5|TRBJ1-1
TGTGCCAGCAGTTACTCTATCGGACAGGGTGTTACTGAAGCTTTCTTT
CASSYSIGQGVTEAFF
>TRBD2|NA|TRBV19|TRBJ2-7
TGTGCCAGTAGTATTGAGACTAGCGGTTCCTACGAGCAGTACTTC
CASSIETSGSYEQYF
>NA|NA|TRBV5-5|TRBJ2-2
TGTGCCAGCAGCTTGGTGGGACCGAACACCGGGGAGCTGTTTTTT
CASSLVGPNTGELFF
>NA|NA|TRBV20-1|TRBJ2-3
TGCAGTGCTCAGAACAGGGCGCGGGGCACAGATACGCAGTATTTT
CSAQNRARGTDTQYF
>NA|NA|TRBV5-6|TRBJ1-2
TGTGCCAGCAGCTTTAACGCGGATGGCTACACCTTC
CASSFNADGYTF
>NA|few|TRBV4-2|TRBJ2-1
TGTGCCAGCAGCCACTACTACAGGGCTAGCTCCTACAATGAGCAGTTCTTC
CASSHYYRASSYNEQFF